Shown below are 18 T cell receptor beta chains from a single sample sequenced in a study of blood T cell repertoires in COVID-19. Some clones are missing from TCRdb's copy, which holds only in-frame ones; the method was immunoSEQ multiplex PCR. The table includes roughly 300,000 clones, about 88% detected once. Sequenced material: PBMCs or T cells enriched from blood (not recorded which). Every receptor here comes from a woman in her twenties or thirties who had recovered from COVID-19.

Only one count was recorded for this clone. Within the sample, other DNA sequences also encode this same CDR3. The V and J genes are TRBV5-1 and TRBJ1-6; perhaps TRBD1 as D (6 bases). V shed 2 bases and J shed 7 bases, with 10 bases lying between them. Germline V gene lookup returns CDR1 SGHRS and CDR2 YFSETQ. The CDR3 spans 14 residues. CDR3 nucleotides: TGCGCCAGCAGCTTACAGGGTAGCAATTCACCCCTCCACTTT. Protein product: CASSLQGSNSPLHF.

The chain employs TRBV28 and TRBJ2-7; 12 bases fit TRBD2. V shed 3 bases and J 4 bases; nucleotides not matched to a gene: 4. Germline V gene lookup returns CDR1 MDHEN and CDR2 SYDVKM. CDR3 length: 15 residues. CDR3 protein: CASSLYGTSGYEQYF. The CDR3 DNA reads as TGTGCCAGCAGTTTGTACGGGACTAGCGGGTACGAGCAGTACTTC.

This chain joins TRBV28 and TRBJ2-2; possible D gene TRBD2, 6 bases. Germline CDR1 is MDHEN and CDR2 is SYDVKM. CDR3 length: 15 amino acids. Trimming pared 3 bases from V and 4 bases from J, leaving 12 bases between. The CDR3 DNA is TGTGCCAGCAGTTTTGTTTGGGACTCCACCGGGGAGCTGTTTTTT. Translating gives CASSFVWDSTGELFF.

This clone was observed a few times. The chain couples TRBV29-1 to TRBJ2-5, with TRBD1 identical over 8 bases. The CDR3 is 16 residues long. Per germline, CDR1 SQVTM and CDR2 ANQGSEA. Germline trimming cut 4 bases from V and 1 base from J; bases unmatched to any gene: 11. The DNA of the CDR3 is TGCAGCGTTGGGGGTCCGGGACAGGAACTCCAAGAGACCCAGTACTTC. This sequence encodes CSVGGPGQELQETQYF.

The chain joins TRBV7-2 to TRBJ1-3; the D gene is possibly TRBD1 (5 bases). The CDR3 loop spans 18 amino acids. The germline V gene encodes CDR1 SGHTA and CDR2 FQGNSA. Deletions cut 0 bases from V and 0 bases from J, with 15 bases between. In nucleotides, the CDR3 is TGTGCCAGCAGCTTAGCCTACGACAGAAGCCCCTCTGGAAACACCATATATTTT. Protein: CASSLAYDRSPSGNTIYF. Using reference TRBV7-2 and TRBJ1-3 for the parts outside the CDR3, the full variable domain is GAGVSQSPSNKVTEKGKDVELRCDPISGHTALYWYRQSLGQGLEFLIYFQGNSAPDKSGLPSDRFSAERTGGSVSTLTIQRTQQEDSAVYLCASSLAYDRSPSGNTIYFGEGSWLTVV.

The chain uses TRBV27 and TRBJ2-1; TRBD2 is a possible D gene (6 bases). The V end lost 5 bases, the J end lost 1 base, and 12 bases lay between the germline ends. CDR3 length: 15 amino acids. CDR1 is MNHEY, CDR2 SMNVEV, per germline (reference sequence). CDR3: CASSPGDGSYNEQFF. The CDR3 nucleotides are TGTGCCAGCAGTCCGGGGGACGGATCCTACAATGAGCAGTTCTTC.

This chain uses TRBV29-1 with TRBJ2-1, with 8 bases lining up with TRBD2. Germline assignment: CDR1 SQVTM and CDR2 ANQGSEA. The CDR3 extends over 15 amino acids. The ends lost 3 bases at V and 4 bases at J; junction bases unmatched: 8. For the CDR3, the DNA is TGCAGCGTTGACTTAGGCGGGGGGAATTACAATGAGCAGTTCTTC. Translation gives CSVDLGGGNYNEQFF.

The sample holds a few counts of this clone. The genes are TRBV7-6 and TRBJ1-2; 8 bases fit TRBD1. J gave up 3 bases and V 4 bases, and 4 bases lay outside the gene matches. The CDR3 runs 14 residues. Germline V gene data show CDR1 as SGHVS and CDR2 as FNYEAQ. CDR3 in DNA: TGTGCCAGCAGCTCGAACAGGGGGGACTATGGCTACACCTTC. It encodes CASSSNRGDYGYTF.

Here the CDR3 reads CASSLVRREKGFYGYTF. The CDR3 DNA is TGTGCCAGCAGCTTAGTTCGCCGGGAGAAGGGGTTCTATGGCTACACCTTC. The chain has TRBV11-2 and TRBJ1-2, with D tentatively TRBD1 (5 bases). The CDR3 has 17 residues. V dropped 1 base and J dropped 4 bases, with 19 bases sitting between them. In germline, CDR1 is SGHAT, CDR2 FQNNGV.

This sequence joins TRBV23-1 and TRBJ1-5, with 8 bases aligning to TRBD1. TRBV23-1 is designated an ORF whose function remains uncertain. V lost 6 bases and J lost 4; bases outside the gene matches: 5. The CDR3 contains 14 residues. CDR3 residues: CASSWTGWNQPQHF. The CDR3 bases are TGCGCCAGCAGCTGGACAGGGTGGAATCAGCCCCAGCATTTT.

This sequence joins TRBV5-1 and TRBJ1-6; D ambiguous. Between the trimmed V and J ends, which lost 5 bases and 0 bases, there was a span of 12 bases. CDR3 length equals 16 residues. Germline CDR1 and CDR2: SGHRS and YFSETQ. The CDR3 protein is CASRALQSSYNSPLHF. The CDR3 DNA reads TGCGCCAGCAGGGCGTTACAGAGCTCCTATAATTCACCCCTCCACTTT.

The chain joins TRBV15 to TRBJ1-4, with D unclear. Trimming shortened V by 0 bases and J by 3 bases, and 8 bases separated the two germline ends. Germline CDR1 reads LNHNV; CDR2 reads YYDKDF (reference sequence). The CDR3 totals 15 residues. DNA of the CDR3: TGTGCCACCAGCAGAGATAGGAGACCTAATGAAAAACTGTTTTTT. Translating gives CATSRDRRPNEKLFF.

In DNA, the CDR3 is TGTGCCAGCAGCTCGACCGGGACAGGACTAGCCAAAAACATTCAGTACTTC. Protein product: CASSSTGTGLAKNIQYF. The rearrangement uses TRBV5-4 and TRBJ2-4, with 8 bases matching TRBD1. V shed 3 bases and J 0 bases; nucleotides not matched to a gene: 8. CDR3 length: 17 residues. The germline gives CDR1 SGHNT, CDR2 YYREEE (reference sequence).

CDR3 bases: TGTGCCAGCAGGGGACAGGGGAACACTGAAGCTTTCTTT. Amino acids: CASRGQGNTEAFF. This rearrangement joins TRBV5-4 to TRBJ1-1; 9 nucleotides line up with TRBD1. The CDR3 is made up of 13 amino acids. The germline V gene encodes CDR1 SGHNT and CDR2 YYREEE (reference sequence). J was trimmed by 1 base and V by 5 bases; bases with no gene match: 0.

This clone came up a few times. The sample holds other DNA sequences that translate to the same CDR3. The chain links TRBV12-3 or TRBV12-4 to TRBJ1-1; D is perhaps TRBD1 (6 bases). V was shortened by 3 bases and J by 4 bases, with 9 bases between the two germline ends. CDR3 length: 13 amino acids. Written as DNA, the CDR3 is TGTGCCAGCAGTTTGAGGGGGGGCACTGAAGCTTTCTTT. It encodes CASSLRGGTEAFF.

This rearrangement joins TRBV18 to TRBJ2-3; D gene uncertain. V lost 3 bases and J lost 4, with 11 bases in between. The germline V gene has CDR1 KGHSH and CDR2 LQKENI. The CDR3 extends over 14 amino acids. The CDR3 nucleotides read TGTGCCAGCTCACCCCCGAGATGGTCAGATACGCAGTATTTT. It is translated as CASSPPRWSDTQYF.

This chain links TRBV7-2 with TRBJ1-3; D gene ambiguous. Germline CDR1 is SGHTA and CDR2 is FQGNSA. The CDR3 runs 15 residues. V lost 4 bases to trimming and J lost 2 bases, with 12 bases between them. Here the CDR3 reads CASSYSWGAGNTIYF. CDR3 nucleotides: TGTGCCAGCAGCTACAGCTGGGGAGCTGGAAACACCATATATTTT.

CDR3 in DNA: TGTGCCAGCAGTGACAGTAGCGGGGAGAGCCAAGAGACCCAGTACTTC. Its protein product is CASSDSSGESQETQYF. This chain uses TRBV6-1 with TRBJ2-5; 8 nucleotides match TRBD2. Germline CDR1 and CDR2: MNHNS and SASEGT. This CDR3 spans 16 amino acids. V was clipped by 3 bases and J by 1 base; unmatched bases: 7.